These 17 T cell receptor beta chains came from one sample sequenced in a study of cytomegalovirus exposure and HLA in healthy donors. The PCR ran on 60 Vbeta and 13 Jbeta primers. Libraries were prepared by immunoSEQ multiplex PCR; TCRdb keeps only in-frame clonotypes and omits some of them. The data contain approximately 150,000 clones, 76% of them singletons. The specimen was PBMCs. Every receptor here comes from a male donor in good health and CMV-seronegative.

The table lists this clone with a count of one. This chain uses TRBV9 with TRBJ2-1; 9 bases map to TRBD2. Trimming at V came to 2 bases and at J to 1 base, leaving 1 base not matched to a gene. The CDR3 is 15 residues long. From germline, CDR1 is SGDLS and CDR2 YYNGEE. The CDR3 DNA follows: TGTGCCAGCAGCGTGGGACTAGCTTCCTACAATGAGCAGTTCTTC. Amino acid sequence: CASSVGLASYNEQFF. Full variable domain (outside the CDR3, taken from reference TRBV9 and TRBJ2-1): DSGVTQTPKHLITATGQRVTLRCSPRSGDLSVYWYQQSLDQGLQFLIQYYNGEERAKGNILERFSAQQFPDLHSELNLSSLELGDSALYFCASSVGLASYNEQFFGPGTRLTVL.

The chain joins TRBV6-5 to TRBJ1-2, with 9 bases identical to TRBD1. The V gene end was trimmed by 5 bases and the J gene end by 3 bases; junction bases not matched to a gene: 7. The germline CDR1 and CDR2 sequences are MNHEY and SVGAGI. The CDR3 runs to 15 residues. The CDR3 nucleotides are TGTGCCAGCAGTAACCCGGGACAGGGTTACTATGGCTACACCTTC. It codes for CASSNPGQGYYGYTF.

V gene TRBV28 combines with J gene TRBJ1-5, with D perhaps matching TRBD1 (6 bases). The CDR3 is 17 amino acids. Germline V gene sequence: CDR1 MDHEN, CDR2 SYDVKM. Trimming cost V 5 bases and J 0 bases, with 17 bases left between them. CDR3 sequence: CASSLGGGGPSNQPQHF. In nucleotides, the CDR3 is TGTGCCAGCAGTCTCGGAGGGGGGGGGCCTAGCAATCAGCCCCAGCATTTT.

V and J are TRBV5-6 and TRBJ2-4; D uncertain. Per germline, CDR1 SGHDT and CDR2 YYEEEE. Trimming cost V 0 bases and J 4 bases, with 8 bases left between them. The CDR3 has 14 residues. Here the CDR3 reads CASSLDSLKNIQYF. The CDR3 nucleotides are TGTGCCAGCAGCTTGGATAGCCTAAAAAACATTCAGTACTTC. The full variable domain, with the rest looked up from reference TRBV5-6 and TRBJ2-4, is DAGVTQSPTHLIKTRGQQVTLRCSPKSGHDTVSWYQQALGQGPQFIFQYYEEEERQRGNFPDRFSGHQFPNYSSELNVNALLLGDSALYLCASSLDSLKNIQYFGAGTRLSVL.

This chain links TRBV5-6 with TRBJ1-5, with D tentatively TRBD1 (6 bases). Trimming stripped 2 bases from V and 0 bases from J, with 18 bases between. CDR1 and CDR2 (germline): SGHDT, YYEEEE. The CDR3 has 18 residues. For the CDR3, the DNA is TGTGCCAGCAGCTTAGGGGGAGTACTGGCCTATAGCAATCAGCCCCAGCATTTT. This gives the protein CASSLGGVLAYSNQPQHF.

The chain is built from TRBV7-2 and TRBJ1-2, with TRBD1 identical over 10 bases. The V and J ends lost 5 bases and 8 bases, in that order; junction bases with no gene match: 11. The germline CDR1 and CDR2 sequences are SGHTA and FQGNSA. The CDR3 extends over 15 amino acids. The CDR3 region is CASSPGRDRGRGYTF. The CDR3 region has the DNA TGTGCCAGCAGCCCCGGACGGGACAGGGGACGGGGCTACACCTTC.

This clone has a single count. The chain combines TRBV27 with TRBJ2-3, with TRBD1 matching over 8 bases. CDR1 is MNHEY, CDR2 SMNVEV, per germline (reference sequence). The trim removed 5 bases at V and 3 bases at J, leaving 7 bases unmatched. The CDR3 is 15 residues long. In DNA, the CDR3 is TGTGCCAGCAGTCAACAGGGGGGAATAACAGATACGCAGTATTTT. It translates to CASSQQGGITDTQYF.

The CDR3 protein is CASTRLGTGNYEQYF. The CDR3 region has the DNA TGTGCCAGTACCCGCCTGGGAACAGGGAATTACGAGCAGTACTTC. The chain joins TRBV2 to TRBJ2-7; perhaps TRBD1 as D (6 bases). Germline V gives CDR1 SNHLY, CDR2 FYNNEI. This CDR3 comprises 15 residues. Trimming pared 9 bases from V and 4 bases from J, leaving 22 bases between.

V and J are TRBV18 and TRBJ2-5; maybe TRBD1 (5 bases). The last part of the DNA fits TRBJ2-7 better; the J call may be wrong. The CDR3 has 12 residues. The V gene's germline CDR1 is KGHSH and CDR2 LQKENI. The CDR3 DNA reads as TGTGCCAGCTCACCTACAGGCCTCGAGCAGTACTTC. It translates to CASSPTGLEQYF.

The chain is built from TRBV5-1 and TRBJ1-2; TRBD1 might be the D (6 bases). Trimming left V 2 bases short and J 3 bases short, with 8 bases between. Germline lookup yields CDR1 SGHRS and CDR2 YFSETQ. The CDR3 is made up of 13 amino acids. CDR3 protein: CASSFEGDYGYTF. The CDR3, as DNA: TGCGCCAGCAGCTTCGAGGGGGACTATGGCTACACCTTC.

The rearrangement links TRBV28 to TRBJ2-1; D not resolved. Trimming removed 7 bases at V and 8 bases at J, with 18 bases between. The CDR3 sequence is 14 residues long. Germline V gene data show CDR1 as MDHEN and CDR2 as SYDVKM. The CDR3 DNA follows: TGTGCCAGCAACTTTTTGGGCACCGCCGATGAGCAGTTCTTC. Residues: CASNFLGTADEQFF.

This chain uses TRBV19 with TRBJ2-2; 10 bases line up with TRBD1. From germline, CDR1 is LNHDA and CDR2 SQIVND (reference sequence). Trimming took 4 bases from V and 4 from J; bases not matched to a gene: 6. The CDR3 is 16 residues long. CDR3 sequence reads: CASSTPGQGITGELFF. The CDR3 nucleotides are TGTGCCAGTAGTACGCCGGGACAGGGGATCACCGGGGAGCTGTTTTTT.

V gene TRBV13 combines with J gene TRBJ2-1, with a weak D call TRBD2 (5 bases). Deletions cut 2 bases from V and 5 bases from J, with 13 bases between. The CDR3 sequence is 15 residues long. Germline-derived CDR1 and CDR2 are PRHDT and FYEKMQ (reference sequence). The CDR3 nucleotides are TGTGCCAGCAGCTTATATGGCGGGCCCAACAATGAGCAGTTCTTC. This encodes CASSLYGGPNNEQFF.

CDR3 sequence (DNA): TGCGCCAGCAGCCTCTGGACAGTCCGCGATAATTCACCCCTCCACTTT. This sequence encodes CASSLWTVRDNSPLHF. The rearrangement links TRBV5-1 to TRBJ1-6, with a tentative D call TRBD1 (6 bases). CDR1 and CDR2 from the germline V gene are SGHRS and YFSETQ. The CDR3 is 16 residues long. V lost 4 bases to trimming and J lost 5 bases, with 16 bases between them. Drawing the rest from reference TRBV5-1 and TRBJ1-6, the complete variable domain is KAGVTQTPRYLIKTRGQQVTLSCSPISGHRSVSWYQQTPGQGLQFLFEYFSETQRNKGNFPGRFSGRQFSNSRSEMNVSTLELGDSALYLCASSLWTVRDNSPLHFGNGTRLTVT.

This rearrangement joins TRBV19 to TRBJ1-1; no firm D call. Germline CDR1 LNHDA, CDR2 SQIVND (reference sequence). V lost 4 bases to trimming and J lost 4 bases, with 16 bases between them. CDR3 length: 15 residues. The CDR3 protein is CASSTPDGMVTEAFF. CDR3 DNA sequence: TGTGCCAGTAGTACCCCTGACGGGATGGTCACTGAAGCTTTCTTT.

CDR3 residues: CASSYGQGGTEAFF. CDR3 DNA: TGTGCCAGCAGTTACGGACAGGGAGGGACTGAAGCTTTCTTT. The rearrangement links TRBV6-5 to TRBJ1-1; TRBD1 matches 8 bases. The junction had 4 bases not matched to a gene; V was cut back by 2 bases and J by 5 bases. CDR1 and CDR2 (germline): MNHEY, SVGAGI. The CDR3 length is 14 residues.

The rearrangement joins TRBV27 to TRBJ1-2, with 10 bases identical to TRBD1. The V and J ends lost 1 base and 7 bases, in that order; junction bases with no gene match: 9. The CDR3 totals 16 residues. Germline V CDR1 and CDR2: MNHEY, SMNVEV (reference sequence). The chain's CDR3 is CASSLFPGQGRSGYTF. The CDR3 nucleotides are TGTGCCAGCAGTTTATTTCCGGGACAGGGGAGGAGTGGCTACACCTTC.